This T cell receptor beta chain stems from a study of control samples from healthy donors and cancer patients. The trim removed 3 bases at V and 9 bases at J, leaving 12 bases unmatched. The germline CDR1 and CDR2 sequences are SGDLS and YYNGEE. CDR3 length: 16 amino acids. Repertoires were generated with immunoSEQ multiplex PCR, while TCRdb's copy carries only in-frame clones and drops some. Of about 190,000 clones listed, about 89% were seen once; the top ten hold 1.5% to 2%. This chain connects TRBV9 to TRBJ2-1; 10 nucleotides line up with TRBD1. The sequencing input was blood. The clonotype originates from a man aged 25-45 years in good health. The CDR3 nucleotides are TGTGCCAGCAGCGCTCAGGGAGACAGGGGGCAGGGTGAGCAGTTCTTC. It specifies CASSAQGDRGQGEQFF.